This T cell receptor beta chain was captured by sequencing in a study of T cells after yellow fever vaccination. A few counts support this clonotype. Its matching antigen is unknown. Germline V lookup: CDR1 MDHEN, CDR2 SYDVKM. The CDR3 is 16 residues long. TCRdb re-analysed the 5' RACE reads in MiXCR, keeping a single row per CDR3 protein. The repertoire holds hundreds of thousands of distinct CDR3 sequences, with more than 9% as singletons. Study-level results: High-abundance clonotypes from the bulk population could contaminate FACS-sorted repertoires.

Sequences were derived from PBMCs, sampled on the day of the yellow fever booster vaccination. The chain couples TRBV28 to TRBJ2-4, with a possible D match to TRBD2 (6 bases). The receptor's source is a man between 25 and 39 years old who received the YFV17D yellow fever vaccine. The CDR3 loop is CSTGGLGPGSKNIQYF. As DNA, the CDR3 is TGTTCAACCGGCGGGTTGGGGCCCGGGAGCAAAAACATTCAGTACTTC.